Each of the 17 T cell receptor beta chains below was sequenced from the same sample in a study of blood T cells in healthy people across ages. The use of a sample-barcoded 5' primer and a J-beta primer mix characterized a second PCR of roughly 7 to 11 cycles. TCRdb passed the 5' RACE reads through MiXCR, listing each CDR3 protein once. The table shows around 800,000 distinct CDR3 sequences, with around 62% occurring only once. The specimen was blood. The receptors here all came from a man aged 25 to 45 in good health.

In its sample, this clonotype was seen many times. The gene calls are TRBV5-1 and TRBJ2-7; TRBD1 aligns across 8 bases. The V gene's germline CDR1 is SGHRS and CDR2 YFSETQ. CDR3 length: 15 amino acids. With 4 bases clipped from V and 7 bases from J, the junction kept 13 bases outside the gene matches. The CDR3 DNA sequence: TGCGCCAGCAGCGGGTGGACAGGGACGCTGGAGGAGCAGTACTTC. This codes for CASSGWTGTLEEQYF.

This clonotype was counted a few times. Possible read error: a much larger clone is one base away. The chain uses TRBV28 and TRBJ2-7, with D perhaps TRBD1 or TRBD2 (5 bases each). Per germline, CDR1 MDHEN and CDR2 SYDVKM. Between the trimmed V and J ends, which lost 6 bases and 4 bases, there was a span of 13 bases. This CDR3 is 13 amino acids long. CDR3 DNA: TGTGCCAGCAGCTGGGGGATCGGATACGAGCAGTACTTC. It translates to CASSWGIGYEQYF.

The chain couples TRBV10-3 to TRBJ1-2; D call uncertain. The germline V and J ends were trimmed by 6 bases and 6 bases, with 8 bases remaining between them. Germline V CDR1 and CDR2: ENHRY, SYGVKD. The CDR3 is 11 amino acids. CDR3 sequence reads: CAISPRDGYTF. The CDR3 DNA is TGTGCCATCAGCCCACGAGATGGCTACACCTTC.

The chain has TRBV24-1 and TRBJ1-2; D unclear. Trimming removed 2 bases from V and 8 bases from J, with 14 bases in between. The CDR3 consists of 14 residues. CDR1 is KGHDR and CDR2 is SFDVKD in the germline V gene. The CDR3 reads CATSDSGRAGGYTF. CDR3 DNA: TGTGCCACCAGTGATTCCGGGAGGGCCGGAGGCTACACCTTC.

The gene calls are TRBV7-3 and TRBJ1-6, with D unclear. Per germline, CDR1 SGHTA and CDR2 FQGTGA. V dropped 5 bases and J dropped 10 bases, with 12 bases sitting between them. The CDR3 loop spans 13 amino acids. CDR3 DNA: TGTGCCAGCAGCATCGGAAGGATCTCACCCCTCCACTTT. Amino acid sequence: CASSIGRISPLHF.

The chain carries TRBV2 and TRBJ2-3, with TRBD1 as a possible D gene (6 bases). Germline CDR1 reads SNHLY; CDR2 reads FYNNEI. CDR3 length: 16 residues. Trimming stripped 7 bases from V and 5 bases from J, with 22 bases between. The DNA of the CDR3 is TGTGCCAGCATGAGGGTCGGACAGACTCCCAGAGATACGCAGTATTTT. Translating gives CASMRVGQTPRDTQYF.

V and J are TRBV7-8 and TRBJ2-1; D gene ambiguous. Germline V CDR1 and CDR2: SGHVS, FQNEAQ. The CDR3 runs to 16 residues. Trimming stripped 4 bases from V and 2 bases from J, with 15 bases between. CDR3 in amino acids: CASSSREGPPYNEQFF. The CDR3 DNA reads TGTGCCAGCAGCTCCCGTGAAGGGCCCCCCTACAATGAGCAGTTCTTC.

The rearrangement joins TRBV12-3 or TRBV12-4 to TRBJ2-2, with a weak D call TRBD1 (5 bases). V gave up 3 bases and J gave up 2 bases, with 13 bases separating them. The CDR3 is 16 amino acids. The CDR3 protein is CASSFQGPGNTGELFF. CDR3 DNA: TGTGCCAGCAGTTTTCAGGGCCCCGGAAACACCGGGGAGCTGTTTTTT.

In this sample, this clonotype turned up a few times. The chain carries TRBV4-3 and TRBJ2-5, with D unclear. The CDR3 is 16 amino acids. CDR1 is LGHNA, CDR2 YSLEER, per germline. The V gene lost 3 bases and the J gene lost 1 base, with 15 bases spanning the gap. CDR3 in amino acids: CASSQGGYSTQETQYF. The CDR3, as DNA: TGCGCCAGCAGCCAGGGTGGATATTCGACCCAAGAGACCCAGTACTTC.

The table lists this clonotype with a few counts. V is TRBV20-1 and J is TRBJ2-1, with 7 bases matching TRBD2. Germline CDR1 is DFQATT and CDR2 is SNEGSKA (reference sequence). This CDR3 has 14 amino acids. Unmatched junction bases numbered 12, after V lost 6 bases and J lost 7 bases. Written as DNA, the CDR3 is TGCAGTGCCTTAGGGGCTAGCGGAGAGAATGAGCAGTTCTTC. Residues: CSALGASGENEQFF.

CDR3 nucleotides: TGTGCCAGCAGGCCAATGAGAAGCACCGGGGAGCTGTTTTTT. Its protein is CASRPMRSTGELFF. The rearrangement uses TRBV12-3 or TRBV12-4 and TRBJ2-2; D is unresolved. This CDR3 is 14 amino acids long. Trimming stripped 6 bases from V and 4 bases from J, with 12 bases between.

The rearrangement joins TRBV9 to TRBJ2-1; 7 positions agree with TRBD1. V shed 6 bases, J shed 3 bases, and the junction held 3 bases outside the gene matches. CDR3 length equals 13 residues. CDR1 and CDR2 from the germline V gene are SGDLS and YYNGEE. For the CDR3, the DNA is TGTGCCAGCAACCGACAGGGCTACAATGAGCAGTTCTTC. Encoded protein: CASNRQGYNEQFF.

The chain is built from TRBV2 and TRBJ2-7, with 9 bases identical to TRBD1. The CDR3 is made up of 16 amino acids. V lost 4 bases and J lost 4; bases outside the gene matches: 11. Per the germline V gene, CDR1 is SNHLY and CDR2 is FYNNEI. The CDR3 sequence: CASSGTGAARGYEQYF. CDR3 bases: TGTGCCAGCAGTGGGACAGGGGCCGCACGGGGATACGAGCAGTACTTC. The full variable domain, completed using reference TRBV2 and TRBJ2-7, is EPEVTQTPSHQVTQMGQEVILRCVPISNHLYFYWYRQILGQKVEFLVSFYNNEISEKSEIFDDQFSVERPDGSNFTLKIRSTKLEDSAMYFCASSGTGAARGYEQYFGPGTRLTVT.

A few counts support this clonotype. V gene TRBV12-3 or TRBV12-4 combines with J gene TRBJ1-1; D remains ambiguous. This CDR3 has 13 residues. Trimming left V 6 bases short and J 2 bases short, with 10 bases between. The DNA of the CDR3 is TGTGCCAGCAGGGGAGAGACTAACACTGAAGCTTTCTTT. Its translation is CASRGETNTEAFF.

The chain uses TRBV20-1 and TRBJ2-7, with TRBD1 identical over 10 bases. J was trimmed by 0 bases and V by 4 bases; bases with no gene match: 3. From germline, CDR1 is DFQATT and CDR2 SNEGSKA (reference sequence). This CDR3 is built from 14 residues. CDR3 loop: CSAMGQGSSYEQYF. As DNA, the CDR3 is TGCAGTGCTATGGGACAGGGGAGCTCCTACGAGCAGTACTTC.

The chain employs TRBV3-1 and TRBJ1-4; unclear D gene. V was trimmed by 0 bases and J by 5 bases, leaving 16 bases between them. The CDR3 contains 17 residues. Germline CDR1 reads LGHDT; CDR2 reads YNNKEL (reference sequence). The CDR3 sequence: CASSQESLGQENEKLFF. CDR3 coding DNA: TGTGCCAGCAGCCAAGAATCTCTTGGGCAGGAAAATGAAAAACTGTTTTTT.

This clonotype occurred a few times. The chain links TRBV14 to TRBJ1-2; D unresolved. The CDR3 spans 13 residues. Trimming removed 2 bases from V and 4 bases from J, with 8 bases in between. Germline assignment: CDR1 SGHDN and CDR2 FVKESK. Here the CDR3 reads CASSQSSTYGYTF. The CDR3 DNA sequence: TGTGCCAGCAGCCAATCAAGCACCTATGGCTACACCTTC. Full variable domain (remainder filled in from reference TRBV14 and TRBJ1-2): EAGVTQFPSHSVIEKGQTVTLRCDPISGHDNLYWYRRVMGKEIKFLLHFVKESKQDESGMPNNRFLAERTGGTYSTLKVQPAELEDSGVYFCASSQSSTYGYTFGSGTRLTVV.